This T cell receptor beta chain was recovered during a study of human T cells and chemical hapten exposure. The CDR3 has 13 residues. Germline V lookup: CDR1 DFQATT, CDR2 SNEGSKA (reference sequence). The ends lost 6 bases at V and 7 bases at J; junction bases unmatched: 8. It was from unfractionated whole blood that total RNA was extracted. The library labeled individual cDNA molecules by adding unique molecular identifiers to them. TCRdb ran MiXCR on the 5' RACE reads and lists one entry per CDR3 protein. The sample records more than 60,000 distinct CDR3 sequences, about 16% being singletons. J is TRBJ1-4 and V is TRBV20-1, with TRBD1 identical over 7 bases. The TCR originated in a female donor in good health. CDR3 sequence: CSAIKGAAEKLFF. CDR3 DNA: TGCAGTGCCATTAAGGGGGCGGCTGAAAAACTGTTTTTT.